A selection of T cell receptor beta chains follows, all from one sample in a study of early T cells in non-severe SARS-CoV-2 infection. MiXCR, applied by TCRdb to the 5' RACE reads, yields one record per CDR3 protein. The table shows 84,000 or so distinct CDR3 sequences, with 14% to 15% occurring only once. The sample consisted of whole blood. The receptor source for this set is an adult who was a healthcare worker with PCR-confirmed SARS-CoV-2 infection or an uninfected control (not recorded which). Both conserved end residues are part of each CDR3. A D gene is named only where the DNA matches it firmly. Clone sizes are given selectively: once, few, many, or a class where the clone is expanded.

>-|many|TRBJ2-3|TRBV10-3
CAIRESDTQYF
TGTGCCATCAGGGAGTCAGATACGCAGTATTTT
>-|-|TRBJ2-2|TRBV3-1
CASSLLQGDGELFF
TGTGCCAGCAGCCTACTCCAGGGTGACGGGGAGCTGTTTTTT
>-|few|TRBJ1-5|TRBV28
CASSLGQGGPQHF
TGTGCCAGCAGTTTAGGTCAGGGAGGGCCCCAGCATTTT
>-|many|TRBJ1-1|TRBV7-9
CASSRNTEAFF
TGTGCCAGCAGCCGAAACACTGAAGCTTTCTTT
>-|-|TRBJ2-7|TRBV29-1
CSVEAQGPYEQYF
TGCAGCGTTGAAGCACAGGGCCCCTACGAGCAGTACTTC
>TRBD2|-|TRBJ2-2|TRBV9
CASSVGLAGGTGELFF
TGTGCCAGCAGCGTTGGGCTAGCGGGGGGCACCGGGGAGCTGTTTTTT
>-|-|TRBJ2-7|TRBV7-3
CASSQGRIPPYYEQYF
TGTGCCAGCAGCCAGGGACGGATTCCACCCTATTACGAGCAGTACTTC
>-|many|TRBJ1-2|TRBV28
CASSLDGVLYGYTF
TGTGCCAGCAGTTTAGACGGGGTCCTTTATGGCTACACCTTC
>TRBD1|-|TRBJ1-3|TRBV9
CASSADRDRNTIYF
TGTGCCAGCAGCGCAGACAGGGATCGTAACACCATATATTTT
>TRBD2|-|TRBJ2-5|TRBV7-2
CASSPRTSGRETQYF
TGTGCCAGCAGCCCTCGGACTAGCGGGAGGGAGACCCAGTACTTC
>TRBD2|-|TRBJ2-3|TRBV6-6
CASTWGGDTQYF
TGTGCCAGCACCTGGGGGGGAGATACGCAGTATTTT
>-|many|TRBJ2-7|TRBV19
CAGLRDISYEQYF
TGTGCCGGTCTCCGGGACATATCCTACGAGCAGTACTTC
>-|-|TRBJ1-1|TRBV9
CASSVTPMNTEAFF
TGTGCCAGCAGCGTAACACCCATGAACACTGAAGCTTTCTTT
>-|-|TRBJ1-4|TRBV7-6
CASSLRATNEKLFF
TGTGCCAGCAGCTTAAGAGCAACTAATGAAAAACTGTTTTTT
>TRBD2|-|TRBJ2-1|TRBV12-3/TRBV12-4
CASSPYSGGPFNEQFF
TGTGCCAGCAGCCCGTATAGCGGGGGTCCCTTCAATGAGCAGTTCTTC
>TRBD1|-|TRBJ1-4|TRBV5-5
CASSLPTGTGDEKLFF
TGTGCCAGCAGCTTGCCAACCGGGACAGGGGATGAAAAACTGTTTTTT
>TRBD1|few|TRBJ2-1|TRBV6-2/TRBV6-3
CASSIRTGTGAGEQFF
TGTGCCAGCAGCATCAGAACCGGGACAGGGGCTGGAGAGCAGTTCTTC
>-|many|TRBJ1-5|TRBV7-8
CASSLGRPGQLQPQHF
TGTGCCAGCAGCTTAGGGCGGCCGGGGCAATTACAGCCCCAGCATTTT
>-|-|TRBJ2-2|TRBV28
CASSEGATGELFF
TGTGCCAGCTCGGAGGGGGCAACCGGGGAGCTGTTTTTT
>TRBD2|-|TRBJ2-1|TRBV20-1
CSSASGVYNEQFF
TGCAGTTCCGCTAGCGGGGTCTACAATGAGCAGTTCTTC
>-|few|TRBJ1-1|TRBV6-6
CASSERSREGTEAFF
TGTGCCAGCAGCGAACGATCCAGGGAGGGAACTGAAGCTTTCTTT
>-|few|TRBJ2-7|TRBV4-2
CASSQTTGYEQYF
TGTGCCAGCAGCCAGACCACCGGCTACGAGCAGTACTTC
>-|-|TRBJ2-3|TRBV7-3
CASSLGSRGSTDTQYF
TGTGCCAGCAGCTTAGGATCCCGGGGAAGCACAGATACGCAGTATTTT
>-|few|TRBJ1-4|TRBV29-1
CSVLPRGTNEKLFF
TGCAGCGTTCTCCCAAGGGGGACTAATGAAAAACTGTTTTTT
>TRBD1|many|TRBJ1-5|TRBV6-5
CASSITQGNQPQHF
TGTGCCAGCAGTATCACACAGGGGAATCAGCCCCAGCATTTT
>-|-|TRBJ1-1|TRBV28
CASSLLGELNTEAFF
TGTGCCAGCAGCCTACTAGGGGAGCTGAACACTGAAGCTTTCTTT
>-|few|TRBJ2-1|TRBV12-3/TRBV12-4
CASSFLEGRNEQFF
TGTGCCAGCAGTTTTCTGGAAGGGAGGAATGAGCAGTTCTTC
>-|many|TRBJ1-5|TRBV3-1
CASSQDSGTGHQPQHF
TGTGCCAGCAGCCAAGATAGTGGAACAGGGCATCAGCCCCAGCATTTT
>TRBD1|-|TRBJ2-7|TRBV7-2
CASSFNSDRGYEQYF
TGTGCCAGCAGCTTCAACTCTGACAGGGGGTACGAGCAGTACTTC
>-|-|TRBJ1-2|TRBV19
CASTPQGPGWAYGYTF
TGTGCCAGTACCCCACAAGGACCGGGATGGGCCTATGGCTACACCTTC
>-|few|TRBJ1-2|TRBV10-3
CAISEGTPNYGYTF
TGTGCCATCAGCGAGGGGACTCCTAACTATGGCTACACCTTC
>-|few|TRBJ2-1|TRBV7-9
CASSRGAGGAGNEQFF
TGTGCCAGCAGCCGAGGGGCCGGGGGCGCCGGGAATGAGCAGTTCTTC
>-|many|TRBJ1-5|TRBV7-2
CASSLAQDQPQHF
TGTGCCAGCAGCTTAGCTCAGGATCAGCCCCAGCATTTT
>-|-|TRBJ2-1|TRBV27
CASSFRTYNEQFF
TGTGCCAGCAGTTTTCGGACGTACAATGAGCAGTTCTTC
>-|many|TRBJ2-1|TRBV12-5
CASNRQVGANEQFF
TGTGCTAGTAATCGACAGGTTGGGGCGAATGAGCAGTTCTTC
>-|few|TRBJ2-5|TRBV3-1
CASSLAQNGLQETQYF
TGTGCCAGCAGCCTTGCACAGAATGGGCTCCAAGAGACCCAGTACTTC
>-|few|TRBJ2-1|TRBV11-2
CASSMGASGYNEQFF
TGTGCCAGCAGCATGGGGGCTAGCGGATACAATGAGCAGTTCTTC
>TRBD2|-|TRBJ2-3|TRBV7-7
CASSLNSGGADTQYF
TGTGCCAGCAGCTTAAATAGCGGGGGAGCAGATACGCAGTATTTT
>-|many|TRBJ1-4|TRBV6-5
CASATGTNEKLFF
TGTGCCAGCGCAACAGGGACTAATGAAAAACTGTTTTTT
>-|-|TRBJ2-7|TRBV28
CASEGVDEQYF
TGTGCCAGCGAAGGGGTGGACGAGCAGTACTTC
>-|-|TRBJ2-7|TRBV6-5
CASSLNWNSYEQYF
TGTGCCAGCAGCCTAAACTGGAACTCCTACGAGCAGTACTTC
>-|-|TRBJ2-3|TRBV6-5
CASSYSTLTDTQYF
TGTGCCAGCAGTTACTCAACCCTCACAGATACGCAGTATTTT